This T cell receptor (beta chain) appears in the sequencing data of a study of response to subunit inactivated influenza vaccine. Findings and limits, study-wide: It was the authors' suggestion that each seasonal influenza vaccination recruits few new T cells.

The germline V gene encodes CDR1 MNHEY and CDR2 SVGEGT. This CDR3 has 13 residues. V lost 7 bases, J lost 4 bases, and 11 bases lay in between. The sample holds a few counts of this clonotype. Its antigen is currently unknown. TCRdb re-derived calls from the RT-PCR reads in MiXCR, one entry per CDR3 protein. The sample holds 700,000 to 800,000 distinct CDR3 sequences, approximately 17% seen once. Sequencing was performed on PBMCs from blood, taken roughly 5 days after vaccination. The TCR was taken from a man aged 45-65 years who received an inactivated influenza vaccine. This chain uses TRBV6-2 or TRBV6-3 with TRBJ1-5; no clear D. This chain's CDR3 is CASTYVLNQPQHF. The CDR3 nucleotides read TGTGCCAGCACCTATGTCCTTAATCAGCCCCAGCATTTT.